This TCR beta chain was identified in a study of CD8+CD57+ T cells in acquired aplastic anemia. Background on the study: Sorted CD4+ and CD8+ cell DNA averaged about 3.5 ug.

TCR beta VDJ and CDR3 profiles were obtained from a genomic DNA template. TCRdb reprocessed the reads via MiXCR and lists one record per CDR3 protein. Of under 200,000 distinct CDR3 sequences in the sample, less than 60% are singletons; the top ten hold around 1.8%. Study-wide results and caveats: Patients and controls shared 25 to 30 CD8+ CDR3 sequences, which appeared highly expressed in patients and within their immunodominant clones. Simpson's diversity of CD8+ cells was not significantly different in patients compared with controls.

Trimming left V 10 bases short and J 4 bases short, with 14 bases between. This CDR3 contains 12 residues. The germline CDR1 and CDR2 sequences are ENHRY and SYGVKD. Points on this clonotype: The target antigen is unknown.

Whoever was chosen for sequencing had shown CD8+CD57+ cell expansion by flow cytometry. Diagnosis of severe acquired aplastic anemia applied to all patients. This TCR came from a human donor with aplastic anemia. V and J are TRBV10-3 and TRBJ2-7; no clear D gene. The sample comprised sorted CD4+, CD8+, or CD8+CD57+ T cells (not recorded which) from PBMCs. Written as DNA, the CDR3 is TGTGCCAGCAGCCAGGCGGTATACGAGCAGTACTTC. Protein: CASSQAVYEQYF.